This is a list of T cell receptor beta chains from one sample in a study of human T cells and chemical hapten exposure. TCRdb used MiXCR to reprocess the RACE reads, holding one entry per CDR3 protein. The data show more than 85,000 distinct CDR3 sequences, around 35% seen once. The sample in question was whole blood, obtained in connection with sensitization to the hapten diphenylcyclopropenone (DPC). The origin of the receptors is a man aged 40-49 years with alopecia areata. Some clones in this sample may be carry-over from other donors' samples. CDR3s include the opening cysteine and the closing phenylalanine or tryptophan. The D gene is left open where the match is weak. The size entry is marked missing in some rows and otherwise reads once, few, many or a size class.

V: TRBV5-4; J: TRBJ2-3; size: .; D: .; DNA: TGTGCCAGCAGGAGAGAAAACACAGATACGCAGTATTTT; CDR3: CASRRENTDTQYF
V: TRBV29-1; J: TRBJ1-5; size: .; D: TRBD1; DNA: TGCAGCGCCACAGGGGGTAACAATCAGCCCCAGCATTTT; CDR3: CSATGGNNQPQHF
V: TRBV20-1; J: TRBJ2-2; size: .; D: .; DNA: TGCAGTGCTAAAGAGGCGGCTCGGACCGGGGAGCTGTTTTTT; CDR3: CSAKEAARTGELFF
V: TRBV24-1; J: TRBJ2-1; size: .; D: TRBD2; DNA: TGTGCCACCAGTGTTCGGTCTAGCGGTTTCCGGAGCGATGAGCAGTTCTTC; CDR3: CATSVRSSGFRSDEQFF
V: TRBV12-3/TRBV12-4; J: TRBJ1-1; size: .; D: TRBD1; DNA: TGTGCCAGCAGTTTATTGAACAGGGGAGGAACTGAAGCTTTCTTT; CDR3: CASSLLNRGGTEAFF
V: TRBV12-3/TRBV12-4; J: TRBJ1-1; size: .; D: TRBD1; DNA: TGTGCCAGCAGTTACGGGACAGCCCGAAGCACTGAAGCTTTCTTT; CDR3: CASSYGTARSTEAFF
V: TRBV7-9; J: TRBJ1-4; size: .; D: TRBD1; DNA: TGTGCCAGCAGCCTAAACACCGGGACAGGGTGGACTAATGAAAAACTGTTTTTT; CDR3: CASSLNTGTGWTNEKLFF
V: TRBV9; J: TRBJ2-2; size: .; D: .; DNA: TGTGCCAGCAGCGTACGGGGGGCGACCACCGGGGAGCTGTTTTTT; CDR3: CASSVRGATTGELFF
V: TRBV12-5; J: TRBJ2-4; size: .; D: .; DNA: TGTGCTAGTGGCCAAGGGGGGTTGACAGCCAAAAACATTCAGTACTTC; CDR3: CASGQGGLTAKNIQYF
V: TRBV7-2; J: TRBJ2-1; size: .; D: .; DNA: TGTGCCAGCAGCCCAGGACTAAGGAATTTTGAGCAGTTCTTC; CDR3: CASSPGLRNFEQFF
V: TRBV9; J: TRBJ2-1; size: few; D: TRBD2; DNA: TGTGCCAGCAGCGTAGTAGCGGGGGACAATGAGCAGTTCTTC; CDR3: CASSVVAGDNEQFF
V: TRBV18; J: TRBJ1-1; size: .; D: TRBD1; DNA: TGTACCAGCTCGCGGGGACAGGCAAACACTGAAGCTTTCTTT; CDR3: CTSSRGQANTEAFF
V: TRBV28; J: TRBJ2-4; size: .; D: TRBD1; DNA: TGTGCCAGCAGCTCATTTGGGACAGGGAGTCGAAACATTCAGTACTTC; CDR3: CASSSFGTGSRNIQYF
V: TRBV23-1; J: TRBJ2-3; size: .; D: TRBD1; DNA: TGCGCCAGCAGCCCACCCGCCGGACAGGGGGCTAGAGTCAGCACAGATACGCAGTATTTT; CDR3: CASSPPAGQGARVSTDTQYF
V: TRBV28; J: TRBJ2-7; size: .; D: TRBD1; DNA: TGTGCCAGCAGCACCCTCCGGGACAGGGGGCGCGATCTGTTCGAGCAGTACTTC; CDR3: CASSTLRDRGRDLFEQYF
V: TRBV7-9; J: TRBJ1-1; size: few; D: .; DNA: TGTGCCAGCACTGAGGGGCCATGGGGGACTGAAGCTTTCTTT; CDR3: CASTEGPWGTEAFF
V: TRBV29-1; J: TRBJ2-5; size: .; D: .; DNA: TGCAGCGTTGAGCGTCAGACAGTACAAGAGACCCAGTACTTC; CDR3: CSVERQTVQETQYF
V: TRBV7-3; J: TRBJ2-3; size: few; D: TRBD2; DNA: TGTGCCAGCAGCTTAACTAGGTTAGCGGGAGCAGATACGCAGTATTTT; CDR3: CASSLTRLAGADTQYF
V: TRBV7-9; J: TRBJ1-4; size: .; D: .; DNA: TGTGCCAGCAGCTTGAATACCGCAAATGAAAAACTGTTTTTT; CDR3: CASSLNTANEKLFF
V: TRBV12-3/TRBV12-4; J: TRBJ2-4; size: few; D: .; DNA: TGTGCCAGCAGGCCCTTTGCGGTGCTATCTGACATTCAGTACTTC; CDR3: CASRPFAVLSDIQYF
V: TRBV20-1; J: TRBJ2-5; size: .; D: TRBD1; DNA: TGCAGTGCTAGGGAAGGGACAGGCCAAGAGACCCAGTACTTC; CDR3: CSAREGTGQETQYF
V: TRBV29-1; J: TRBJ2-2; size: .; D: .; DNA: TGCAGCGTCCGAGGGGATGGCACCGGGGAGCTGTTTTTT; CDR3: CSVRGDGTGELFF
V: TRBV7-3; J: TRBJ2-3; size: .; D: .; DNA: TGTGCCAGCAGCTTAGGGCAGCGGTCAGATACGCAGTATTTT; CDR3: CASSLGQRSDTQYF
V: TRBV7-2; J: TRBJ2-3; size: few; D: TRBD2; DNA: TGTGCCAGCAGCTTAGTGGCTAGCGGGAGGACAGATACGCAGTATTTT; CDR3: CASSLVASGRTDTQYF